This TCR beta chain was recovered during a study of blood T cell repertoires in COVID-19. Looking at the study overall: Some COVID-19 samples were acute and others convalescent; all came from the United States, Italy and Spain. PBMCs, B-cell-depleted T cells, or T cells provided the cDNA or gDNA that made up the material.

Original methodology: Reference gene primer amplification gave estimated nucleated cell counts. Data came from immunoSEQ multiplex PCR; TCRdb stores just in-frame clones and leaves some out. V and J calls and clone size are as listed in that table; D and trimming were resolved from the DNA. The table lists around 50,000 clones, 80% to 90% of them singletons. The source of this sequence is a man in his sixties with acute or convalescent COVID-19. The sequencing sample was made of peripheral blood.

The CDR3 nucleotides are TGTGCCAGCAGCTTTAATGGGAGCCCCCACAATGAGCAGTTCTTC. Translating it yields CASSFNGSPHNEQFF. This chain joins TRBV5-5 and TRBJ2-1; a possible D gene is TRBD2 (5 bases). CDR3 size: 15 residues. Germline V gene sequence: CDR1 SGHKS, CDR2 YYEKEE (reference sequence). The germline V and J ends were trimmed by 2 bases and 5 bases, with 14 bases remaining between them. The full variable domain, rest sourced from reference TRBV5-5 and TRBJ2-1, is DAGVTQSPTHLIKTRGQQVTLRCSPISGHKSVSWYQQVLGQGPQFIFQYYEKEERGRGNFPDRFSARQFPNYSSELNVNALLLGDSALYLCASSFNGSPHNEQFFGPGTRLTVL.